This TCR beta chain was identified during a study of blood T cell repertoires in COVID-19. Study summary: Collection of acute and convalescent COVID-19 samples took place in the United States, Italy and Spain. PBMCs, B-cell-depleted T cells, or T cells were the source of the cDNA or gDNA that made up the material.

Trimming shortened V by 3 bases and J by 3 bases, and 8 bases separated the two germline ends. The CDR3 totals 12 residues. The germline V gene encodes CDR1 GTSNPN and CDR2 SVGIG (reference sequence). In the original analysis: Amplified reference gene primers provided the basis for estimating nucleated cell counts. Generated by immunoSEQ multiplex PCR, the TCRdb table keeps only in-frame clones and is missing some. The D gene and trimming were derived from the DNA, and the V and J assignments and clone size from that table. The sample lists more than 65,000 clones, approximately 80% occurring once. This rearrangement joins TRBV30 to TRBJ1-1; D is undetermined. Sequencing was performed on peripheral blood. This TCR was sampled from a human donor in a cohort sampled during active COVID-19. The CDR3 sequence is CAWSRAYTEAFF. The CDR3 region has the DNA TGTGCCTGGAGCCGAGCTTACACTGAAGCTTTCTTT.